The rows below give T cell receptor beta chains drawn from one sample of a study of CD8+CD57+ T cells in acquired aplastic anemia. Via MiXCR, TCRdb re-called the reads, giving one row per CDR3 protein. The sample has 200,000 to 250,000 distinct CDR3 sequences; about 60% are singletons. What was sequenced was sorted CD4+, CD8+, or CD8+CD57+ T cells (not recorded which) from PBMCs. The receptors stem from a human donor with aplastic anemia. The CDR3 runs from the conserved cysteine through the conserved F or W. D genes are given only for firm matches. The size field is filled for only some rows; it gives once, few, many or a size class.

v_call: TRBV6-5; clone_size: once; d_call: NA; j_call: TRBJ2-5; cdr3_aa: CASSSPPVETQYF; cdr3_nt: TGTGCCAGCAGTTCACCCCCGGTAGAGACCCAGTACTTC
v_call: TRBV20-1; clone_size: once; d_call: NA; j_call: TRBJ1-5; cdr3_aa: CSAREGEGNQPQHF; cdr3_nt: TGCAGTGCTAGGGAGGGTGAGGGGAATCAGCCCCAGCATTTT
v_call: TRBV2; clone_size: few; d_call: NA; j_call: TRBJ2-7; cdr3_aa: CASTSSVGTGNYEQYF; cdr3_nt: TGTGCCAGCACCTCAAGTGTAGGGACCGGTAACTACGAGCAGTACTTC
v_call: TRBV20-1; clone_size: few; d_call: TRBD1; j_call: TRBJ2-7; cdr3_aa: CSASRDRYYEQYF; cdr3_nt: TGCAGTGCTAGCAGGGACAGGTACTACGAGCAGTACTTC
v_call: TRBV5-1; clone_size: once; d_call: NA; j_call: TRBJ2-7; cdr3_aa: CASSLIPQGPYEQYF; cdr3_nt: TGCGCCAGCAGCTTGATCCCACAGGGACCGTACGAGCAGTACTTC
v_call: TRBV10-2; clone_size: NA; d_call: TRBD2; j_call: TRBJ2-1; cdr3_aa: CASSDVAGGYEQFF; cdr3_nt: TGCGCCAGCAGTGATGTAGCGGGAGGATATGAGCAGTTCTTC
v_call: TRBV19; clone_size: NA; d_call: TRBD2; j_call: TRBJ2-1; cdr3_aa: CASSIVAGVPLEFF; cdr3_nt: TGTGCCAGTAGTATAGTAGCGGGGGTGCCTCTAGAGTTCTTC
v_call: TRBV20-1; clone_size: once; d_call: NA; j_call: TRBJ2-1; cdr3_aa: CSARSQEIYNEQFF; cdr3_nt: TGCAGTGCTAGAAGCCAGGAGATATACAATGAGCAGTTCTTC
v_call: TRBV7-9; clone_size: NA; d_call: NA; j_call: TRBJ2-3; cdr3_aa: CASRPSETDTQYF; cdr3_nt: TGTGCCAGCAGACCCTCAGAGACAGATACGCAGTATTTT
v_call: TRBV20-1; clone_size: NA; d_call: NA; j_call: TRBJ1-3; cdr3_aa: CSARPGPSSGNTIYF; cdr3_nt: TGCAGTGCTAGACCAGGACCGAGCTCTGGAAACACCATATATTTT
v_call: TRBV7-9; clone_size: NA; d_call: NA; j_call: TRBJ1-2; cdr3_aa: CASSLVKGVNYGYTF; cdr3_nt: TGTGCCAGCAGCTTAGTGAAGGGGGTGAACTATGGCTACACCTTC
v_call: TRBV7-2; clone_size: NA; d_call: NA; j_call: TRBJ2-7; cdr3_aa: CASSLTDEQYF; cdr3_nt: TGTGCCAGCAGCTTAACGGACGAGCAGTACTTC
v_call: TRBV2; clone_size: NA; d_call: NA; j_call: TRBJ1-2; cdr3_aa: CASRAAGENYGYTF; cdr3_nt: TGTGCCAGCAGGGCAGCAGGGGAGAACTATGGCTACACCTTC
v_call: TRBV12-3/TRBV12-4; clone_size: many; d_call: NA; j_call: TRBJ1-4; cdr3_aa: CASSSPKLQGNNEKLFF; cdr3_nt: TGTGCCAGCAGCTCACCGAAACTACAGGGTAATAATGAAAAACTGTTTTTT
v_call: TRBV7-2; clone_size: NA; d_call: TRBD1; j_call: TRBJ2-7; cdr3_aa: CASSLAGQGAHEQYF; cdr3_nt: TGTGCCAGCAGCTTGGCCGGACAGGGGGCCCACGAGCAGTACTTC
v_call: TRBV7-9; clone_size: many; d_call: NA; j_call: TRBJ2-1; cdr3_aa: CASSLRGSFVSSYNEQFF; cdr3_nt: TGTGCCAGCAGCTTAAGGGGGAGTTTCGTCAGCTCCTACAATGAGCAGTTCTTC
v_call: TRBV6-6; clone_size: few; d_call: TRBD2; j_call: TRBJ2-1; cdr3_aa: CASRPGIAGGQRYNEQFF; cdr3_nt: TGTGCCAGCAGACCCGGGATAGCGGGGGGGCAAAGGTACAATGAGCAGTTCTTC
v_call: TRBV5-1; clone_size: NA; d_call: NA; j_call: TRBJ2-7; cdr3_aa: CASSAGASYEQYF; cdr3_nt: TGCGCCAGCTCTGCTGGCGCCTCCTACGAGCAGTACTTC
v_call: TRBV3-1; clone_size: many; d_call: NA; j_call: TRBJ2-7; cdr3_aa: CASSRDLAVEQYF; cdr3_nt: TGTGCCAGCAGCCGTGACCTAGCAGTCGAGCAGTACTTC
v_call: TRBV20-1; clone_size: NA; d_call: NA; j_call: TRBJ2-6; cdr3_aa: CSDRGAGANVLTF; cdr3_nt: TGCAGTGATAGGGGGGCTGGGGCCAACGTCCTGACTTTC
v_call: TRBV20-1; clone_size: NA; d_call: TRBD2; j_call: TRBJ2-7; cdr3_aa: CSARAELAGVEQYF; cdr3_nt: TGCAGTGCTAGAGCCGAACTAGCGGGAGTCGAGCAGTACTTC
v_call: TRBV20-1; clone_size: NA; d_call: TRBD2; j_call: TRBJ2-7; cdr3_aa: CSASWAGGPRYEQYF; cdr3_nt: TGCAGTGCTAGTTGGGCGGGAGGGCCCCGGTACGAGCAGTACTTC
v_call: TRBV11-3; clone_size: NA; d_call: TRBD2; j_call: TRBJ2-7; cdr3_aa: CASSLESGLAGGLSYEQYF; cdr3_nt: TGTGCCAGCAGCTTAGAGTCGGGACTAGCGGGGGGTCTCTCCTACGAGCAGTACTTC
v_call: TRBV9; clone_size: few; d_call: TRBD1; j_call: TRBJ1-6; cdr3_aa: CASSGGQGARSPLHF; cdr3_nt: TGTGCCAGCAGCGGGGGACAGGGGGCACGTTCACCCCTCCACTTT
v_call: TRBV29-1; clone_size: few; d_call: NA; j_call: TRBJ2-7; cdr3_aa: CSTRGTAYEQYF; cdr3_nt: TGCAGCACCCGCGGGACAGCTTACGAGCAGTACTTC
v_call: TRBV20-1; clone_size: NA; d_call: TRBD1; j_call: TRBJ1-6; cdr3_aa: CSARDRTLHF; cdr3_nt: TGCAGTGCTCGGGACAGGACCCTCCACTTT
v_call: TRBV7-3; clone_size: few; d_call: NA; j_call: TRBJ2-2; cdr3_aa: CASPGELFF; cdr3_nt: TGTGCCAGCCCCGGGGAGCTGTTTTTT
v_call: TRBV14; clone_size: NA; d_call: TRBD1; j_call: TRBJ1-2; cdr3_aa: CASSQVRQGGNYGYTF; cdr3_nt: TGTGCCAGCAGCCAAGTTCGACAGGGAGGCAACTATGGCTACACCTTC
v_call: TRBV10-3; clone_size: NA; d_call: NA; j_call: TRBJ1-1; cdr3_aa: CAIRETGSSEAFF; cdr3_nt: TGTGCCATCAGGGAGACAGGCTCATCTGAAGCTTTCTTT
v_call: TRBV10-1; clone_size: few; d_call: NA; j_call: TRBJ2-3; cdr3_aa: CASTQRDTQYF; cdr3_nt: TGCGCCAGCACACAGCGAGATACGCAGTATTTT
v_call: TRBV24-1; clone_size: NA; d_call: NA; j_call: TRBJ2-5; cdr3_aa: CATSDPSRGYKETQYF; cdr3_nt: TGTGCCACCAGTGACCCGAGTCGCGGCTACAAAGAGACCCAGTACTTC
v_call: TRBV7-3; clone_size: NA; d_call: TRBD1; j_call: TRBJ2-3; cdr3_aa: CASSELGQRSTDTQYF; cdr3_nt: TGTGCCAGCAGCGAGTTGGGACAGAGAAGCACAGATACGCAGTATTTT
v_call: TRBV10-1; clone_size: once; d_call: NA; j_call: TRBJ2-7; cdr3_aa: CASSDDTSYEQYF; cdr3_nt: TGCGCCAGCAGTGACGACACATCCTACGAGCAGTACTTC